One and the same sample provided the 10 T cell receptor beta chains below, sequenced in a study of cytomegalovirus exposure and HLA in healthy donors. The PCR had 60 Vbeta and 13 Jbeta primers. Repertoires were generated with immunoSEQ multiplex PCR, while TCRdb's copy carries only in-frame clones and drops some. There are around 170,000 clones in the sample; over 80% occur only once, and 1.5% lies in the top ten. Sequencing was performed on PBMCs. The receptor set was obtained from a woman younger than 35 in good health and CMV-seronegative.

A word on this clone: The junction does not match germline at one end; this may be a read error. The chain recombines TRBV7-9 with TRBJ1-2; the match to TRBD1 covers 7 bases. From germline, CDR1 is SEHNR and CDR2 FQNEAQ (reference sequence). The CDR3 is 12 amino acids. The DNA for the CDR3 is TGTTCCAGCAGCTCAGGGGGTAATGGCTACACCTTC. Translating gives CSSSSGGNGYTF. Combining the CDR3 with reference TRBV7-9 and TRBJ1-2 gives the whole variable domain DTGVSQNPRHKITKRGQNVTFRCDPISEHNRLYWYRQTLGQGPEFLTYFQNEAQLEKSRLLSDRFSAERPKGSFSTLEIQRTEQGDSAMYLCSSSSGGNGYTFGSGTRLTVV.

The CDR3 here is CASAQRTYEQYF. In DNA form, the CDR3 reads TGTGCCAGTGCGCAGCGAACCTACGAGCAGTACTTC. V gene TRBV19 combines with J gene TRBJ2-7; D unresolved. Germline V gene lookup returns CDR1 LNHDA and CDR2 SQIVND (reference sequence). The CDR3 has 12 residues. V lost 8 bases, J lost 2 bases, and 10 bases lay in between.

The sample holds one count of this clone. This sequence joins TRBV28 and TRBJ2-7, with no clear D. With 8 bases removed from V and 3 bases from J, the gap between germline ends came to 5 bases. This CDR3 spans 10 amino acids. Germline CDR1 reads MDHEN; CDR2 reads SYDVKM. CDR3 in amino acids: CASGSYEQYF. In nucleotides, the CDR3 is TGTGCCAGCGGTAGCTACGAGCAGTACTTC.

This clone was picked up one time. The J gene is TRBJ2-1, the V gene TRBV2, with 11 bases aligning to TRBD2. Germline assignment: CDR1 SNHLY and CDR2 FYNNEI. V was pared by 1 base and J by 8 bases, with 4 bases of the junction left unmatched. The CDR3 has 15 amino acids. For the CDR3, the DNA is TGTGCCAGCAGTGAAGTAGCGGGGGGGCCATATGAGCAGTTCTTC. This gives the protein CASSEVAGGPYEQFF.

The chain joins TRBV19 to TRBJ1-5; no reliable D call. V dropped 3 bases and J dropped 6 bases, with 15 bases sitting between them. There are 15 residues in the CDR3. Germline assignment: CDR1 LNHDA and CDR2 SQIVND (reference sequence). The chain's CDR3 is CASSILRHPAQPQHF. Here the CDR3 DNA reads TGTGCCAGTAGTATCCTCAGGCATCCAGCTCAGCCCCAGCATTTT.

CDR3 DNA sequence: TGCGCCAGCAGCCACCTAGGACTAGCTTCCTACGAGCAGTACTTC. Its translation is CASSHLGLASYEQYF. V usage is TRBV4-1 and J usage is TRBJ2-7; 8 bases align to TRBD2. Germline loops: CDR1 MGHRA, CDR2 YSYEKL. There are 15 residues in the CDR3. The ends lost 3 bases at V and 1 base at J; junction bases unmatched: 5.

V usage is TRBV6-4 and J usage is TRBJ2-3; TRBD2 aligns across 12 bases. Losses at the gene ends were 4 bases for V and 2 bases for J; bases not matched to a gene: 4. Germline assignment: CDR1 MRHNA and CDR2 SNTAGT. The CDR3 is 16 residues long. CDR3 nucleotide sequence: TGTGCCAGCAGTGGGCTAGCGGGGGGGCCCACAGATACGCAGTATTTT. Encoded protein: CASSGLAGGPTDTQYF.

The gene calls are TRBV27 and TRBJ2-7, with 9 bases matching TRBD1. CDR1 MNHEY and CDR2 SMNVEV come from the germline V gene (reference sequence). The V segment lost 4 bases and the J segment 4 bases; nucleotides outside the gene matches: 8. The CDR3 loop spans 15 amino acids. CDR3 in DNA: TGTGCCAGCAGTTCTGGACAGGGGATATGGTACGAGCAGTACTTC. Translating it yields CASSSGQGIWYEQYF.

The rearrangement uses TRBV10-1 and TRBJ1-2; the match to TRBD1 covers 7 bases. The CDR3 is made up of 13 amino acids. J gave up 3 bases and V 2 bases, and 0 bases lay outside the gene matches. The germline V gene encodes CDR1 WNHNN and CDR2 SYGVQD (reference sequence). As DNA, the CDR3 is TGCGCCAGCAGTGAGGGGACAGACTATGGCTACACCTTC. It specifies CASSEGTDYGYTF.

The CDR3, as DNA: TGTGCCAGCAGCCAGGGCAGGGGGCCTGACTATGGCTACACCTTC. It codes for CASSQGRGPDYGYTF. The chain uses TRBV14 and TRBJ1-2; 8 positions agree with TRBD1. This CDR3 is built from 15 residues. V lost 3 bases and J lost 3; bases outside the gene matches: 6. Germline CDR1 is SGHDN and CDR2 is FVKESK.